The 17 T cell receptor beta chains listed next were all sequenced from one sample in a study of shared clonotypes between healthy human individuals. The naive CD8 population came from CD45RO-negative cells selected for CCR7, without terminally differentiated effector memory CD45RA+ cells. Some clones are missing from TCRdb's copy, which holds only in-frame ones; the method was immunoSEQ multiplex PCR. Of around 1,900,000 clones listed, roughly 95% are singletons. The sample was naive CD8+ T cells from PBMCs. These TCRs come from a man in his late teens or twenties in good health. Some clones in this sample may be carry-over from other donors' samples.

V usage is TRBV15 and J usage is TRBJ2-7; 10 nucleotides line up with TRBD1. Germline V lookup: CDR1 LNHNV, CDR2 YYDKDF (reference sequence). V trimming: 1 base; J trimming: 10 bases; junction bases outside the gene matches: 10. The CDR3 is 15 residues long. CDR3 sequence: CATSRGSGTGEPQYF. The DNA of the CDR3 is TGTGCCACCAGCAGAGGGTCCGGGACAGGGGAGCCCCAGTACTTC.

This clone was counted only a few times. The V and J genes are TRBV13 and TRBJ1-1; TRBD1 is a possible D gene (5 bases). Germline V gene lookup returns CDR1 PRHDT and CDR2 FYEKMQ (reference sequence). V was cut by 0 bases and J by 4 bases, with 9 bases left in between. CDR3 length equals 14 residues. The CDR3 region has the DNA TGTGCCAGCAGCTTAGGCCCAGGGCCCACTGAAGCTTTCTTT. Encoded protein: CASSLGPGPTEAFF.

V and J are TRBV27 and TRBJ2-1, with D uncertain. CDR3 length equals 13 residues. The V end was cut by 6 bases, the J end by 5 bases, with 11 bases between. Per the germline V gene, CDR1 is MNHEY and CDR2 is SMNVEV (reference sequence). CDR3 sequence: CASRSRPNNEQFF. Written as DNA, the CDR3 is TGTGCCAGCAGGAGTAGGCCGAACAATGAGCAGTTCTTC.

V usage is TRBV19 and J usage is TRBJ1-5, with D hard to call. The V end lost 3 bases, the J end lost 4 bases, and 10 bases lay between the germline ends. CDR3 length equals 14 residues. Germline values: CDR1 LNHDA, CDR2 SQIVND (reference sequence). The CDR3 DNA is TGTGCCAGTAGTATTTGGGGTAGGAATCAGCCCCAGCATTTT. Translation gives CASSIWGRNQPQHF.

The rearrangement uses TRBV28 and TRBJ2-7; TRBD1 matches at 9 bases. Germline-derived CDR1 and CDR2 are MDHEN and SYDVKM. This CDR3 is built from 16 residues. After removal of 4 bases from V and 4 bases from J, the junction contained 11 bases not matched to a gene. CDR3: CASSWGPGQGTYEQYF. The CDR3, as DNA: TGTGCCAGCAGTTGGGGGCCGGGACAGGGTACGTACGAGCAGTACTTC.

This CDR3 is CASRAGTEDNEQFF. The CDR3 DNA sequence: TGTGCCAGCAGGGCCGGGACAGAAGACAATGAGCAGTTCTTC. V is TRBV5-4 and J is TRBJ2-1; 7 bases are shared with TRBD1. Germline V gene data show CDR1 as SGHNT and CDR2 as YYREEE (reference sequence). The V segment lost 5 bases and the J segment 5 bases; nucleotides outside the gene matches: 7. The CDR3 runs to 14 residues. The full variable domain, rest sourced from reference TRBV5-4 and TRBJ2-1, is ETGVTQSPTHLIKTRGQQVTLRCSSQSGHNTVSWYQQALGQGPQFIFQYYREEENGRGNFPPRFSGLQFPNYSSELNVNALELDDSALYLCASRAGTEDNEQFFGPGTRLTVL.

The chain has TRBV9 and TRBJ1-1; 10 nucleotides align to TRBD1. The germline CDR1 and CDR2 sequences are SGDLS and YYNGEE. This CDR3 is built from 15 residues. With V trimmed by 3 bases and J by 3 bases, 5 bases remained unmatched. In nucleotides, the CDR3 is TGTGCCAGCAGCGCGATCGGACAGGGGGACACTGAAGCTTTCTTT. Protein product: CASSAIGQGDTEAFF.

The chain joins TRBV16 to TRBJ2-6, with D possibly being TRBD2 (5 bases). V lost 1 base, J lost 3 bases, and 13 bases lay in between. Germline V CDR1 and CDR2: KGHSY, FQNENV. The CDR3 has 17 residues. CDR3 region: CASSQWRAVSGANVLTF. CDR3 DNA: TGTGCCAGCAGCCAATGGCGGGCAGTCAGTGGGGCCAACGTCCTGACTTTC.

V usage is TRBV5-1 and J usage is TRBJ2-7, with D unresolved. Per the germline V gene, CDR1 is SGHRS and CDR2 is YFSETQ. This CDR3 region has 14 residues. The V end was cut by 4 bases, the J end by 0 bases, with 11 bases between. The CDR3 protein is CASSQGQFSYEQYF. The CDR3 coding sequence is TGCGCCAGCAGCCAAGGTCAGTTCTCCTACGAGCAGTACTTC.

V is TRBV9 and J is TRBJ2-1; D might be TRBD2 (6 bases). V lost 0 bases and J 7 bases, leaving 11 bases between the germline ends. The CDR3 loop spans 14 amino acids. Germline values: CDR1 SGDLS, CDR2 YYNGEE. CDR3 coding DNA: TGTGCCAGCAGCGTAGGGAGAGGGAGGAATGAGCAGTTCTTC. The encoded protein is CASSVGRGRNEQFF. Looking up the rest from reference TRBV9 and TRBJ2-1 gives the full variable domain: DSGVTQTPKHLITATGQRVTLRCSPRSGDLSVYWYQQSLDQGLQFLIQYYNGEERAKGNILERFSAQQFPDLHSELNLSSLELGDSALYFCASSVGRGRNEQFFGPGTRLTVL.

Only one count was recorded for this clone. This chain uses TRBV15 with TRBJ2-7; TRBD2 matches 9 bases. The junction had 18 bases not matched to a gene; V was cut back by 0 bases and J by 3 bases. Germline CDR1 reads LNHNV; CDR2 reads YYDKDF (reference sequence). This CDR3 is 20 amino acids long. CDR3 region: CATSRDLFSASGEPIYEQYF. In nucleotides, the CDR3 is TGTGCCACCAGCAGAGATCTATTCTCGGCTAGCGGGGAACCTATCTACGAGCAGTACTTC.

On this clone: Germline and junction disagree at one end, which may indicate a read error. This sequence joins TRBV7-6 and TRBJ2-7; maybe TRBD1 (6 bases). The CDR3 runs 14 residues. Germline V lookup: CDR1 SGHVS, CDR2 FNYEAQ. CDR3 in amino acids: CASSPGGRGYEQYF. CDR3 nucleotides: TGCGCCAGCAGCCCCGGAGGCAGGGGCTACGAGCAGTACTTC. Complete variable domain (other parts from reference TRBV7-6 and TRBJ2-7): GAGVSQSPRYKVTKRGQDVALRCDPISGHVSLYWYRQALGQGPEFLTYFNYEAQQDKSGLPNDRFSAERPEGSISTLTIQRTEQRDSAMYRCASSPGGRGYEQYFGPGTRLTVT.

The chain's CDR3 is CASSGEGAPQPQHF. The CDR3 bases are TGTGCCAGTAGCGGCGAGGGAGCGCCTCAGCCCCAGCATTTT. This chain connects TRBV19 to TRBJ1-5; D remains unclear. Trimming took 6 bases from V and 6 from J, leaving 15 bases between them. The CDR3 totals 14 residues. CDR1 and CDR2 from the germline V gene are LNHDA and SQIVND (reference sequence).

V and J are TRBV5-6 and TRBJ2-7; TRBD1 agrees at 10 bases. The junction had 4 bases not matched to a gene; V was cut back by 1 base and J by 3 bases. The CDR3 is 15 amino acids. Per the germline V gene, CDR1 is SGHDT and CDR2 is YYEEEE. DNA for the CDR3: TGTGCCAGCAGCTTGATCGGACAGGGGGTCTACGAGCAGTACTTC. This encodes CASSLIGQGVYEQYF.

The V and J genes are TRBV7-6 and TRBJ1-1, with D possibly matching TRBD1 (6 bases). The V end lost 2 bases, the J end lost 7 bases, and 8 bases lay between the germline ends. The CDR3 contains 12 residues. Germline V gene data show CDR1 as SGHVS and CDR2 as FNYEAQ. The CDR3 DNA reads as TGTGCCAGCAGCTTATCAGGGGATGAAGCTTTCTTT. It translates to CASSLSGDEAFF. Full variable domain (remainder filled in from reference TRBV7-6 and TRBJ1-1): GAGVSQSPRYKVTKRGQDVALRCDPISGHVSLYWYRQALGQGPEFLTYFNYEAQQDKSGLPNDRFSAERPEGSISTLTIQRTEQRDSAMYRCASSLSGDEAFFGQGTRLTVV.

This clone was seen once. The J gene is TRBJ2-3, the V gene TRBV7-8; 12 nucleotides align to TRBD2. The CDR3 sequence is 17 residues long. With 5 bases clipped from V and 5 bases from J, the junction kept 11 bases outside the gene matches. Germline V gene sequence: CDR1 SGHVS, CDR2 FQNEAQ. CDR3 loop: CASSPIRRLAGEDTQYF. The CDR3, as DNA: TGTGCCAGCAGCCCAATACGCCGACTAGCGGGAGAAGATACGCAGTATTTT.

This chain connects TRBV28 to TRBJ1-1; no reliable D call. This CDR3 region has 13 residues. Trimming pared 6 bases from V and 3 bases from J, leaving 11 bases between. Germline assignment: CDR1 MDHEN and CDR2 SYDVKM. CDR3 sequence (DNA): TGTGCCAGCAGCCCCGGTCTCGACACTGAAGCTTTCTTT. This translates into CASSPGLDTEAFF.